A single sample gave rise to the 27 T cell receptor beta chains below, sequenced in a study of cytomegalovirus exposure and HLA in healthy donors. The PCR contained 60 Vbeta and 13 Jbeta primers. Measured with immunoSEQ multiplex PCR; TCRdb has only the in-frame clones, and not every one. The table has about 160,000 clones, roughly 77% seen once; the top ten hold 1%. Sequences were obtained from PBMCs. These receptors originate from a woman in her forties or fifties in good health and CMV-seropositive.

This clone was counted a few times. The J gene is TRBJ2-4, the V gene TRBV6-5, with 7 positions matching TRBD2. The CDR3 loop spans 15 amino acids. Trimming removed 5 bases from V and 3 bases from J; junction bases left unmatched: 7. Germline V gives CDR1 MNHEY, CDR2 SVGAGI. The DNA of the CDR3 is TGTGCCAGCAGTCTCGGCGGGGAGGGCAAAAACATTCAGTACTTC. It specifies CASSLGGEGKNIQYF.

The sample holds a few counts of this clone. The chain combines TRBV7-6 with TRBJ1-5; tentatively, D is TRBD1 (5 bases). Deletions cut 8 bases from V and 5 bases from J, with 13 bases between. CDR3 length equals 13 residues. CDR1 and CDR2 (germline): SGHVS, FNYEAQ. The CDR3 sequence is CASGPRVDQPQHF. In DNA, the CDR3 is TGTGCCAGCGGGCCCAGGGTGGATCAGCCCCAGCATTTT.

The rearrangement links TRBV28 to TRBJ2-5; TRBD2 is a possible D gene (5 bases). Trimming stripped 6 bases from V and 6 bases from J, with 14 bases between. CDR3 length equals 13 residues. Germline V CDR1 and CDR2: MDHEN, SYDVKM. CDR3 nucleotides: TGTGCCAGCAGCGGAGAGGGATTGCAGACCCAGTACTTC. Its translation: CASSGEGLQTQYF.

The chain has TRBV4-2 and TRBJ1-5; no clear D. The V gene lost 0 bases and the J gene lost 7 bases, with 13 bases spanning the gap. Germline V lookup: CDR1 LGHNA, CDR2 YNFKEQ. This CDR3 is 15 amino acids long. CDR3 amino acids: CASSQDLPGVQPQHF. DNA for the CDR3: TGTGCCAGCAGCCAAGATCTACCCGGTGTACAGCCCCAGCATTTT.

The chain recombines TRBV11-2 with TRBJ2-7; 8 nucleotides line up with TRBD1. The CDR3 loop spans 15 amino acids. CDR1 is SGHAT and CDR2 is FQNNGV in the germline V gene. The V and J ends lost 5 bases and 0 bases, in that order; junction bases with no gene match: 6. CDR3 sequence reads: CASSEWTGHSYEQYF. DNA for the CDR3: TGTGCCAGCAGCGAATGGACAGGGCACTCCTACGAGCAGTACTTC.

The rearrangement uses TRBV9 and TRBJ1-1; TRBD1 might be the D (5 bases). With 1 base removed from V and 7 bases from J, the gap between germline ends came to 14 bases. This CDR3 region has 14 residues. CDR1 is SGDLS, CDR2 YYNGEE, per germline. In DNA form, the CDR3 reads TGTGCCAGCAGCGTAATTCCTGGGGGAGGTGAAGCTTTCTTT. Translating it yields CASSVIPGGGEAFF.

This clone appeared once. This chain connects TRBV10-3 to TRBJ2-5; possible D gene TRBD2, 6 bases. Between the trimmed V and J ends, which lost 8 bases and 1 base, there was a span of 11 bases. Looked up from germline, CDR1 is ENHRY and CDR2 is SYGVKD. The CDR3 runs to 13 residues. The CDR3 sequence: CAIGGGVQETQYF. As DNA, the CDR3 is TGTGCCATCGGGGGAGGAGTCCAAGAGACCCAGTACTTC.

The genes are TRBV19 and TRBJ1-3; TRBD1 matches at 11 bases. The CDR3 loop spans 15 amino acids. The germline V gene encodes CDR1 LNHDA and CDR2 SQIVND (reference sequence). V was pared by 5 bases and J by 3 bases, with 3 bases of the junction left unmatched. The CDR3 is CASSGTGGLGNTIYF. In DNA form, the CDR3 reads TGTGCCAGTAGTGGGACAGGGGGGCTTGGAAACACCATATATTTT.

The CDR3 nucleotides read TGTGCCAGCAGCCTTAAACCTACAGGGTCGAACACCGGGGAGCTGTTTTTT. Encoded protein: CASSLKPTGSNTGELFF. V is TRBV7-2 and J is TRBJ2-2; the D gene is possibly TRBD1 (6 bases). V was cut by 5 bases and J by 0 bases, with 16 bases left in between. CDR1 and CDR2 (germline): SGHTA, FQGNSA. The CDR3 covers 17 residues.

As to this clone: The junction and the germline gene differ at one end; a read error may be behind it. V and J are TRBV7-9 and TRBJ1-2; D is uncertain. Germline CDR1 and CDR2: SEHNR and FQNEAQ (reference sequence). The CDR3 sequence is 15 residues long. The CDR3 DNA follows: TGTTCCAGCAGCTTAGGAGAAGTCGGGGTCCAGGGCTACACCTTC. As protein: CSSSLGEVGVQGYTF.

This chain uses TRBV7-6 with TRBJ2-5; perhaps TRBD1 as D (6 bases). CDR1 and CDR2 (germline): SGHVS, FNYEAQ. Trimming stripped 5 bases from V and 4 bases from J, with 17 bases between. This CDR3 has 15 amino acids. The CDR3 here is CASSPQDRRAETQYF. In DNA, the CDR3 is TGTGCCAGCAGCCCGCAGGACAGACGAGCAGAGACCCAGTACTTC.

This clone appeared once. This sequence joins TRBV7-2 and TRBJ2-2, with 10 bases identical to TRBD2. Per the germline V gene, CDR1 is SGHTA and CDR2 is FQGNSA. The V and J ends lost 5 bases and 2 bases, in that order; junction bases with no gene match: 2. The CDR3 sequence is 15 residues long. CDR3 bases: TGTGCCAGCAGCCCTAGCGGGGGCAACACCGGGGAGCTGTTTTTT. This gives the protein CASSPSGGNTGELFF.

V is TRBV19 and J is TRBJ2-7; 7 bases map to TRBD2. V was pared by 5 bases and J by 6 bases, with 10 bases of the junction left unmatched. The CDR3 extends over 14 amino acids. In germline, CDR1 is LNHDA, CDR2 SQIVND (reference sequence). DNA for the CDR3: TGTGCCAGTAGTTTAACGGGAGGCGAATCCGAGCAGTACTTC. This gives the protein CASSLTGGESEQYF.

The CDR3 DNA sequence: TGCGCCAGCAGCCAAGATCCCGGCAGGGCGGGACAGCCCCAGCATTTT. Protein sequence: CASSQDPGRAGQPQHF. The chain has TRBV4-3 and TRBJ1-5; a possible D gene is TRBD1 (5 bases). Germline V gives CDR1 LGHNA, CDR2 YSLEER. Trimming left V 0 bases short and J 7 bases short, with 16 bases between. This CDR3 is built from 16 residues.

This clone has only a few counts. The chain uses TRBV7-2 and TRBJ2-3; perhaps TRBD1 as D (5 bases). This CDR3 has 17 residues. V was clipped by 2 bases and J by 3 bases, with 18 bases between them. Germline lookup yields CDR1 SGHTA and CDR2 FQGNSA. The CDR3 sequence: CASSLRGSGAGTDTQYF. For the CDR3, the DNA is TGTGCCAGCAGCTTACGTGGCAGTGGCGCAGGGACAGATACGCAGTATTTT.

The gene calls are TRBV29-1 and TRBJ2-3; D unclear. V was clipped by 6 bases and J by 1 base, with 14 bases between them. The CDR3 runs to 14 residues. CDR1 SQVTM and CDR2 ANQGSEA come from the germline V gene. This chain's CDR3 is CSVPPRVRTDTQYF. The CDR3, as DNA: TGCAGCGTCCCACCTCGGGTCCGCACAGATACGCAGTATTTT.

The chain has TRBV7-3 and TRBJ2-1; 10 bases are a match to TRBD2. CDR3 size: 14 residues. Losses at the gene ends were 5 bases for V and 6 bases for J; bases not matched to a gene: 4. Per the germline V gene, CDR1 is SGHTA and CDR2 is FQGTGA. The CDR3 spells CASSPSGGSNEQFF. DNA for the CDR3: TGTGCCAGCAGCCCTAGCGGGGGTTCCAATGAGCAGTTCTTC.

The J gene is TRBJ1-1, the V gene TRBV7-9; D is perhaps TRBD1 (6 bases). The CDR3 consists of 15 residues. The germline V gene has CDR1 SEHNR and CDR2 FQNEAQ (reference sequence). V was cut by 0 bases and J by 4 bases, with 12 bases left in between. CDR3 nucleotides: TGTGCCAGCAGCTTAGCCCGGGGGGCGCTCACTGAAGCTTTCTTT. It translates to CASSLARGALTEAFF.

J is TRBJ2-5 and V is TRBV7-6; D gene unclear. V gave up 5 bases and J gave up 2 bases, with 15 bases separating them. The CDR3 is 15 residues long. Germline assignment: CDR1 SGHVS and CDR2 FNYEAQ. CDR3 nucleotides: TGTGCCAGCAGCCGATATCGGCCAGGTCAAGAGACCCAGTACTTC. The encoded protein is CASSRYRPGQETQYF.

This chain uses TRBV15 with TRBJ1-2; no clear D. Per germline, CDR1 LNHNV and CDR2 YYDKDF (reference sequence). The CDR3 is 13 amino acids. The germline V and J ends were trimmed by 1 base and 3 bases, with 6 bases remaining between them. CDR3 amino acids: CATSRGRDYGYTF. The CDR3 DNA follows: TGTGCCACCAGCAGAGGGCGGGACTATGGCTACACCTTC.

This clone was observed a single time. The CDR3 nucleotides are TGTGCCAGCAGCTTATTCGGGATGGACAGGGGATACGAGCAGTACTTC. This translates into CASSLFGMDRGYEQYF. The rearrangement uses TRBV7-6 and TRBJ2-5; TRBD1 matches 9 bases. The tail of the sequence fits TRBJ2-7 better, so the J call may be wrong. Germline V gene sequence: CDR1 SGHVS, CDR2 FNYEAQ. The CDR3 runs to 16 residues.

This chain connects TRBV7-2 to TRBJ2-5; TRBD2 aligns across 15 bases. This CDR3 has 16 amino acids. Germline V gene data show CDR1 as SGHTA and CDR2 as FQGNSA. The V and J ends lost 6 bases and 5 bases, in that order; junction bases with no gene match: 7. The CDR3, as DNA: TGTGCCAGCAGTCGGACTAGCGGGAGGGCCGTCGAGACCCAGTACTTC. Its translation is CASSRTSGRAVETQYF.

The chain combines TRBV5-1 with TRBJ2-7; the match to TRBD1 covers 8 bases. Trimming cost V 4 bases and J 5 bases; bases outside gene matches: 11. Germline assignment: CDR1 SGHRS and CDR2 YFSETQ. The CDR3 has 15 residues. This CDR3 is CASSPRDRSLHEQYF. The CDR3 coding sequence is TGCGCCAGCAGCCCTCGGGACAGGAGTCTCCACGAGCAGTACTTC.

This clone was recorded a few times. This sequence joins TRBV28 and TRBJ2-2, with D unresolved. Germline assignment: CDR1 MDHEN and CDR2 SYDVKM. V shed 5 bases and J shed 1 base, with 8 bases lying between them. This CDR3 region has 14 residues. CDR3 nucleotides: TGTGCCAGCAGTCGCCCGGGGAACACCGGGGAGCTGTTTTTT. This sequence encodes CASSRPGNTGELFF. The whole variable domain, filled in from reference TRBV28 and TRBJ2-2, reads DVKVTQSSRYLVKRTGEKVFLECVQDMDHENMFWYRQDPGLGLRLIYFSYDVKMKEKGDIPEGYSVSREKKERFSLILESASTNQTSMYLCASSRPGNTGELFFGEGSRLTVL.

This chain connects TRBV28 to TRBJ1-6; D perhaps matches TRBD1 (6 bases). V gave up 4 bases and J gave up 3 bases, with 10 bases separating them. Germline V gene data show CDR1 as MDHEN and CDR2 as SYDVKM. The length of the CDR3 is 15 residues. This chain's CDR3 is CASSSPTGYNSPLHF. The CDR3 DNA is TGTGCCAGCAGTTCCCCGACAGGCTATAATTCACCCCTCCACTTT.

The J gene is TRBJ2-7, the V gene TRBV27; 7 bases map to TRBD2. The ends lost 5 bases at V and 7 bases at J; junction bases unmatched: 8. Germline CDR1 reads MNHEY; CDR2 reads SMNVEV (reference sequence). This CDR3 has 13 amino acids. The chain's CDR3 is CASSGTPRGEQYF. The DNA for the CDR3 is TGTGCCAGCAGTGGGACGCCGCGGGGGGAGCAGTACTTC.

The chain links TRBV18 to TRBJ2-1; D call uncertain. This CDR3 spans 12 amino acids. The V and J ends lost 2 bases and 9 bases respectively, with 8 bases between them. Germline V gene data show CDR1 as KGHSH and CDR2 as LQKENI. CDR3 in DNA: TGTGCCAGCTCACCAGAGAGCCTTGAGCAGTTCTTC. Amino acid sequence: CASSPESLEQFF.